This paragraph covers one TCR beta chain sequence. It lacks a known antigen. No base qualities exist here, and no much larger clone lies one base off it. The data are from a study of memory CD4+ T cells and cytomegalovirus serostatus (dated by TCRdb to 2018 to 2020). About the full investigation: The cohort comprised around 35 healthy Belgian adults, 9 CMV seropositive and some 25 CMV seronegative. To replicate a published TCR-based CMV serostatus classifier, the study sequenced CD4+ memory TCRbeta repertoires from a Belgian cohort whose cytomegalovirus serostatus was known.

A FACSAria II was used to sort memory CD4+ T cells, defined as single viable CD3+CD4+CD8-CD45RO+ cells. CMV serostatus was determined using a Roche Elecsys assay that detects serum IgG against CMV pp150, pp28, p38 and p52. After the samples were thawed, total CD4+ T cells were enriched through positive selection using CD4 magnetic microbeads. The samples came from a different study that was designed specifically to examine the CD4+ T cell memory repertoire. Following standard operating procedures, peripheral blood mononuclear cells were isolated and cryopreserved, while serum was kept at -80 degrees C. Staining used CD3-PerCP (BW264/56), CD4-APC (RPA-T4), CD45RO-PE (UCHT1) and CD8-Pacific Orange (3B5) antibodies, with Sytox blue excluding non-viable cells. The paper as a whole reports these results and caveats: Of fewer than 200 previously reported CMV-associated TCRbeta sequences, about 62 appeared in the CD4+ memory repertoires, each in one to five individuals. The original-framework classifier achieved a median bootstrapped AUC of 0.95 with a 95% CI of 0.76-1.00 on the Belgian cohort. Only CD4+CD45RO+ memory cells were sequenced, in contrast to the original study, in which naive and memory CD4+ and CD8+ populations were covered. CMV serostatus prediction reached a median bootstrapped AUC of roughly 0.95 with the original framework and about 0.91 with a US-trained random forest. The results were interpreted as suggesting that the CMV-associated TCR signature is mostly present in the CD4+ memory repertoire.

Genomic DNA was extracted from sorted cells with the Quick-DNA Microprep Kit. Amplification of TCRbeta DNA was done with the immunoSEQ hsTCRbeta kit, following the protocol from the manufacturer. TCRbeta libraries were sequenced on an Illumina MiSeq instrument. The authors' analysis ran thus. Removing out-of-frame sequences left under 2.5 million distinct TCRbeta sequences, an average of about 67,000 per individual. Two values were used to score each individual: the count of under 200 previously reported CMV-associated TCRbeta sequences and the total count of productive distinct TCRbeta sequences. A beta-binomial model was reimplemented in Python, and random forests from scikit-learn, run with default parameters, were trained on data from the US cohort. Classifier performance on the Belgian cohort was summarized as median AUC with percentile confidence intervals over 10,000 bootstrap iterations. TCRdb carries this immuneACCESS record with in-frame sequences only. Its versions omit some clonotypes, under half of them owing to an unresolved V gene in the studies checked, with the rest unexplained. The V and J calls and the clone size are those of that table, but D and trimming were determined from the DNA. The sample yields about 31,000 clones; 65% to 80% were counted once. Of the sample, 0.5% to 0.8% falls within the top ten clones.

Including cysteine and phenylalanine, the CDR3 has 15 amino acids. Kept here is only the CDR3 DNA, which spans 45 bases and is read in frame from base 1. From V the trimming removes 4 bases and from J it removes 4 bases, while the gene matches leave 9 bases of the junction unaccounted for. Looking up the germline V gene yields CDR1 MDHEN and CDR2 SYDVKM. This sequence was found in an adult in good health and CMV-seronegative. Some clones in this sample may be carry-over from other donors' samples. This receptor chain uses TRBV28 and TRBJ1-2; 7 bases in between match TRBD1. Sequences were obtained from memory CD4+ T cells from blood. The base sequence is TGTGCCAGCAGTTCCCCAGGAGGGGGCGGCTATGGCTACACCTTC. Its translation reads: CASSSPGGGGYGYTF.